This T cell receptor beta chain is drawn from a study of cytotoxic CD8 clonotypes in ibrutinib-treated CLL. This clone was recorded a few times. Antigen unknown. This table comes from immunoSEQ multiplex PCR, and its TCRdb copy is limited to in-frame clones, with some not included. The sample contains tens of thousands of clones, around 68% of which appear only once. Whole-study results and caveats: Public clonotypes, an uncommon group, contracted or remained stable on treatment. Starting clonality was above that of age-matched healthy donors and tracked circulating CD8+ T-cell counts.

V lost 3 bases and J lost 7; bases outside the gene matches: 3. CDR3 length equals 15 residues. The germline V gene encodes CDR1 KGHSH and CDR2 LQKENI. The source was PBMCs, collected after 12 months of ibrutinib treatment. This clonotype was sampled from a human donor with chronic lymphocytic leukemia. The V gene is TRBV18, the J gene TRBJ1-6; TRBD1 aligns across 10 bases. The CDR3: CASSPLGQGNSPLHF. The CDR3 DNA follows: TGTGCCAGCTCACCGCTGGGACAGGGGAATTCACCCCTCCACTTT.